One sample yielded the 22 T cell receptor beta chains listed below, sequenced in a study of blood T cell repertoires in COVID-19. TCRdb's copy holds only in-frame clones and misses some; the assay was immunoSEQ multiplex PCR. The sample lists 150,000 to 200,000 clones, roughly four fifths occurring once. Specimen: peripheral blood. The origin of the receptors is a woman of 80 years or more with acute or convalescent COVID-19.

The count of this clone is one. The V gene is TRBV5-1, the J gene TRBJ2-3; D perhaps matches TRBD2 (5 bases). Per germline, CDR1 SGHRS and CDR2 YFSETQ. The germline V and J ends were trimmed by 0 bases and 4 bases, with 18 bases remaining between them. This CDR3 has 17 amino acids. CDR3 loop: CASSLALTGSFADTQYF. As DNA, the CDR3 is TGCGCCAGCAGCTTGGCTTTGACGGGATCTTTCGCAGATACGCAGTATTTT.

This chain's CDR3 is CASSIGLGLNTEAFF. CDR3 nucleotide sequence: TGTGCCAGTAGTATAGGTCTGGGGCTGAACACTGAAGCTTTCTTT. The genes are TRBV19 and TRBJ1-1; D may be TRBD1 (5 bases). Germline assignment: CDR1 LNHDA and CDR2 SQIVND (reference sequence). Trimming removed 1 base at V and 0 bases at J, with 9 bases between. The CDR3 sequence is 15 residues long.

V is TRBV6-1 and J is TRBJ2-7, with a weak D call TRBD1 (5 bases). The germline V and J ends were trimmed by 2 bases and 3 bases, with 11 bases remaining between them. The CDR3 extends over 14 amino acids. CDR1 and CDR2 from the germline V gene are MNHNS and SASEGT. The chain's CDR3 is CASSESWGRYEQYF. In DNA form, the CDR3 reads TGTGCCAGCAGTGAAAGCTGGGGCCGCTACGAGCAGTACTTC.

This chain links TRBV21-1 with TRBJ2-7; the listed D gene, TRBD1, was not tested against the DNA. TRBV21-1 is shown as a pseudogene. The CDR3 has 14 amino acids. In nucleotides, the CDR3 is TGTGCCGGTAGCCGGACAGCGGCCTCCTACGAGCAGTACTTC. Translated, it gives CAGSRTAASYEQYF.

The chain is built from TRBV2 and TRBJ1-2; 9 bases line up with TRBD1. Germline V lookup: CDR1 SNHLY, CDR2 FYNNEI. The J segment lost 4 bases and the V segment lost 4 bases, leaving 7 bases of the junction unmatched. CDR3 length equals 15 residues. The CDR3 protein is CASSGIQGAFYGYTF. In DNA, the CDR3 is TGTGCCAGCAGTGGAATACAGGGGGCTTTCTATGGCTACACCTTC.

This chain joins TRBV10-3 and TRBJ2-3; 10 bases are a match to TRBD1. This CDR3 has 15 amino acids. CDR1 and CDR2 from the germline V gene are ENHRY and SYGVKD. With 6 bases clipped from V and 3 bases from J, the junction kept 6 bases outside the gene matches. CDR3 nucleotides: TGTGCCATCAGAAGGACAGGGGGTTCTACAGATACGCAGTATTTT. Its translation: CAIRRTGGSTDTQYF.

The chain is built from TRBV10-3 and TRBJ2-7; 13 positions agree with TRBD2. The CDR3 spans 17 residues. The V gene end was trimmed by 4 bases and the J gene end by 3 bases; junction bases not matched to a gene: 9. Germline V gene data show CDR1 as ENHRY and CDR2 as SYGVKD. This chain's CDR3 is CAISGTSGSSVSYEQYF. The CDR3 bases are TGTGCCATCAGTGGGACTAGCGGGAGTAGTGTTAGCTACGAGCAGTACTTC.

This chain links TRBV12-3 or TRBV12-4 with TRBJ1-2, with TRBD1 matching 8 bases. CDR3 size: 13 residues. V shed 3 bases, J shed 6 bases, and the junction held 3 bases outside the gene matches. The CDR3 here is CASSLDRDNGYTF. The CDR3 region has the DNA TGTGCCAGCAGTTTGGACAGGGATAATGGCTACACCTTC.

This chain links TRBV27 with TRBJ1-1; 8 nucleotides agree with TRBD1. From germline, CDR1 is MNHEY and CDR2 SMNVEV (reference sequence). V gave up 5 bases and J gave up 3 bases; unmatched junction bases: 8. The CDR3 spans 15 residues. CDR3 loop: CASSLRGRVDTEAFF. The CDR3 DNA reads as TGTGCCAGCAGTCTCAGGGGGCGGGTGGACACTGAAGCTTTCTTT.

J is TRBJ2-7 and V is TRBV4-1; tentatively, D is TRBD2 (5 bases). This CDR3 comprises 14 residues. Trimming left V 0 bases short and J 3 bases short, with 9 bases between. Germline V gene data show CDR1 as MGHRA and CDR2 as YSYEKL. As DNA, the CDR3 is TGCGCCAGCAGCCAAGAAGGACTTTTCTACGAGCAGTACTTC. Residues: CASSQEGLFYEQYF.

V is TRBV29-1 and J is TRBJ1-1; maybe TRBD1 (5 bases). The length of the CDR3 is 14 residues. Germline CDR1 and CDR2: SQVTM and ANQGSEA. Between the trimmed V and J ends, which lost 4 bases and 0 bases, there was a span of 12 bases. This CDR3 is CSVVDRSMNTEAFF. The CDR3 DNA is TGCAGCGTTGTCGACAGAAGTATGAACACTGAAGCTTTCTTT.

The chain couples TRBV28 to TRBJ1-1, with 8 bases that match TRBD1. The germline V gene encodes CDR1 MDHEN and CDR2 SYDVKM. V lost 8 bases, J lost 4 bases, and 6 bases stayed unmatched. The CDR3 totals 13 residues. The CDR3 region is CASHRGVVTEAFF. Here the CDR3 DNA reads TGTGCCAGCCACAGGGGGGTAGTCACTGAAGCTTTCTTT.

This clone was counted only a few times. The chain recombines TRBV11-2 with TRBJ1-2; TRBD1 agrees at 7 bases. Per the germline V gene, CDR1 is SGHAT and CDR2 is FQNNGV. This CDR3 has 16 amino acids. V was clipped by 4 bases and J by 7 bases; unmatched bases: 15. The CDR3 loop is CASSWGAETGTAGYTF. The DNA of the CDR3 is TGTGCCAGCAGCTGGGGGGCCGAAACAGGGACAGCTGGCTACACCTTC.

The chain employs TRBV7-2 and TRBJ2-1; perhaps TRBD2 as D (5 bases). The CDR3 totals 11 residues. V was clipped by 3 bases and J by 10 bases, with 7 bases between them. Germline CDR1 reads SGHTA; CDR2 reads FQGNSA. The DNA for the CDR3 is TGTGCCAGCAGCTTTAGCGTAGAGCAGTTCTTC. Protein product: CASSFSVEQFF.

The V and J genes are TRBV7-9 and TRBJ1-6; 10 positions agree with TRBD1. CDR3 length equals 15 residues. V lost 4 bases and J lost 6; bases outside the gene matches: 3. Per germline, CDR1 SEHNR and CDR2 FQNEAQ (reference sequence). The CDR3 here is CASSSRQGANSPLHF. The CDR3 DNA reads TGTGCCAGCAGCTCCCGACAGGGGGCTAATTCACCCCTCCACTTT.

This clone has only one observation. The chain combines TRBV5-4 with TRBJ1-4; D uncertain. V shed 4 bases and J shed 3 bases, with 7 bases lying between them. Germline CDR1 is SGHNT and CDR2 is YYREEE (reference sequence). The CDR3 contains 13 residues. This CDR3 reads CASSQFANEKLFF. The CDR3 coding sequence is TGTGCCAGCAGCCAATTTGCTAATGAAAAACTGTTTTTT.

V is TRBV9 and J is TRBJ2-7, with TRBD1 matching over 7 bases. J was trimmed by 5 bases and V by 3 bases; bases with no gene match: 2. Germline-derived CDR1 and CDR2 are SGDLS and YYNGEE. CDR3 length equals 12 residues. The CDR3: CASSGTGDEQYF. The CDR3 DNA reads as TGTGCCAGCAGCGGAACAGGGGACGAGCAGTACTTC.

V gene TRBV5-1 combines with J gene TRBJ1-3, with D possibly matching TRBD1 (5 bases). This CDR3 contains 16 residues. The germline V gene has CDR1 SGHRS and CDR2 YFSETQ. V was trimmed by 0 bases and J by 3 bases, leaving 13 bases between them. CDR3 amino acids: CASSLDRQGFGNTIYF. CDR3 nucleotides: TGCGCCAGCAGCTTGGACCGCCAGGGTTTTGGAAACACCATATATTTT.

The V and J genes are TRBV5-1 and TRBJ1-2; 11 nucleotides align to TRBD1. V gave up 3 bases and J gave up 5 bases; unmatched junction bases: 3. CDR1 SGHRS and CDR2 YFSETQ come from the germline V gene. The CDR3 loop spans 14 amino acids. The DNA of the CDR3 is TGCGCCAGCAGCTGGGACAGGGGGAGTTATGGCTACACCTTC. This gives the protein CASSWDRGSYGYTF.

The rearrangement links TRBV6-2 or TRBV6-3 to TRBJ2-7; D might be TRBD1 (5 bases). V lost 2 bases and J lost 2, with 7 bases in between. The CDR3 has 13 amino acids. The germline V gene has CDR1 MNHEY and CDR2 SVGEGT. The CDR3 DNA is TGTGCCAGCAGTTACGACAGAACCTACGAGCAGTACTTC. It is translated as CASSYDRTYEQYF.

The chain links TRBV14 to TRBJ2-5, with 10 bases identical to TRBD2. Germline V gene lookup returns CDR1 SGHDN and CDR2 FVKESK. The ends lost 1 base at V and 5 bases at J; junction bases unmatched: 10. The CDR3 sequence is 17 residues long. For the CDR3, the DNA is TGTGCCAGCAGCCAAGTCGTACTAGCGGGGTTCACGGAGACCCAGTACTTC. It yields the protein CASSQVVLAGFTETQYF. Filled out from reference TRBV14 and TRBJ2-5, the complete variable domain reads EAGVTQFPSHSVIEKGQTVTLRCDPISGHDNLYWYRRVMGKEIKFLLHFVKESKQDESGMPNNRFLAERTGGTYSTLKVQPAELEDSGVYFCASSQVVLAGFTETQYFGPGTRLLVL.

The J gene is TRBJ2-1, the V gene TRBV6-5; TRBD2 matches at 8 bases. V was pared by 2 bases and J by 0 bases, with 0 bases of the junction left unmatched. Germline CDR1 MNHEY, CDR2 SVGAGI. The CDR3 extends over 15 amino acids. CDR3 loop: CASSYSGSSYNEQFF. Written as DNA, the CDR3 is TGTGCCAGCAGTTACAGCGGGAGCTCCTACAATGAGCAGTTCTTC.